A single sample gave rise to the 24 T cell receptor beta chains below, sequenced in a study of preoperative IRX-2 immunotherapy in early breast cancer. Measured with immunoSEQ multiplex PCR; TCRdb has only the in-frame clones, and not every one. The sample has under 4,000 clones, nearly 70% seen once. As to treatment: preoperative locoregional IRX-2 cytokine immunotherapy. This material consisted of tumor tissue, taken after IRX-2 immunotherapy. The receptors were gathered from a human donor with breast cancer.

The CDR3 nucleotides are TGCGCCAGCAGTGAGGTATCAGGGACGCTCTATGGCTACACCTTC. Translation gives CASSEVSGTLYGYTF. This chain connects TRBV10-1 to TRBJ1-2; weak D call: TRBD1 (5 bases). The V end was cut by 2 bases, the J end by 4 bases, with 14 bases between. CDR1 and CDR2 (germline): WNHNN, SYGVQD (reference sequence). The CDR3 runs to 15 residues.

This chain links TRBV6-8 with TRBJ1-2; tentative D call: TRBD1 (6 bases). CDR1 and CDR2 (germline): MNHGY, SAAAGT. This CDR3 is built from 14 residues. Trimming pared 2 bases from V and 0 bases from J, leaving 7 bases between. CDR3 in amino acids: CASSYRTANYGYTF. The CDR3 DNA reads TGTGCCAGCAGTTACCGGACAGCTAACTATGGCTACACCTTC.

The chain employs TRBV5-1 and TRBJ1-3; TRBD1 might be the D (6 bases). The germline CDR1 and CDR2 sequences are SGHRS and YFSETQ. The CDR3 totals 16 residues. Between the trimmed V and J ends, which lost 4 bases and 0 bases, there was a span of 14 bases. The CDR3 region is CASSALDSPSGNTIYF. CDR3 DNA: TGCGCCAGCAGCGCCCTGGACAGCCCCTCTGGAAACACCATATATTTT.

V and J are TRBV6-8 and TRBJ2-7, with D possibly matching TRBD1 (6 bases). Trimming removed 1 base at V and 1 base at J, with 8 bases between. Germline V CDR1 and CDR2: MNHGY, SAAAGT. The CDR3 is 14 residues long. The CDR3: CASSYYQGSYEQYF. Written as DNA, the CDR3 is TGTGCCAGCAGTTACTACCAGGGGTCCTACGAGCAGTACTTC.

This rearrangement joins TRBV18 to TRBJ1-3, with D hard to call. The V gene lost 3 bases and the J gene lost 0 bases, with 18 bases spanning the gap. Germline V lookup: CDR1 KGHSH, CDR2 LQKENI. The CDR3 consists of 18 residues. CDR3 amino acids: CASSPPPRTGDSGNTIYF. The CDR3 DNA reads TGTGCCAGCTCACCCCCCCCCAGGACGGGAGACTCTGGAAACACCATATATTTT.

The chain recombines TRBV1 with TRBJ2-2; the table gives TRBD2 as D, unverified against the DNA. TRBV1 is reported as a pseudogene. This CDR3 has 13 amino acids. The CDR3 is CASSQALVGELFF. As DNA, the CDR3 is TGCGCCAGCAGCCAAGCCCTAGTGGGGGAGCTGTTTTTT.

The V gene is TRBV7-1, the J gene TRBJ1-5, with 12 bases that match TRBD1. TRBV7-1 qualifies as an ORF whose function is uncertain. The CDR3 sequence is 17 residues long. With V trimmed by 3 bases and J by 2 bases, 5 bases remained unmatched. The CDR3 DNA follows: TGTGCCAGCAGCTCCGGGACAGGGGGCAGGGGCAATCAGCCCCAGCATTTT. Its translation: CASSSGTGGRGNQPQHF.

CDR3 sequence: CASSPNTGQDHYGYTF. In nucleotides, the CDR3 is TGTGCCAGCAGTCCTAACACGGGACAAGATCACTATGGCTACACCTTC. The rearrangement joins TRBV28 to TRBJ1-2; D is possibly TRBD1 (6 bases). The germline CDR1 and CDR2 sequences are MDHEN and SYDVKM. This CDR3 is 16 amino acids long. Trimming left V 5 bases short and J 3 bases short, with 19 bases between.

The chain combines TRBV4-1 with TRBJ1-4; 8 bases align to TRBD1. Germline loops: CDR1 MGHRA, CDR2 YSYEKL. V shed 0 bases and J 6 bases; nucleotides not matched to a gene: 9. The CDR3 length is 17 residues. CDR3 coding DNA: TGCGCCAGCAGCCAAGACCAGGCCCGACAGGGGTATGAAAAACTGTTTTTT. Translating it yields CASSQDQARQGYEKLFF.

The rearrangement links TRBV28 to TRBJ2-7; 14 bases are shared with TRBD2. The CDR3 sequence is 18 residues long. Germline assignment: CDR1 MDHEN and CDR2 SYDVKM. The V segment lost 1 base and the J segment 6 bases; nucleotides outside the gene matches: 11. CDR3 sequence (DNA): TGTGCCAGCAGTTTATCGGTGGGGACTAGCGGGAGAGGTGGCGAGCAGTACTTC. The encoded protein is CASSLSVGTSGRGGEQYF.

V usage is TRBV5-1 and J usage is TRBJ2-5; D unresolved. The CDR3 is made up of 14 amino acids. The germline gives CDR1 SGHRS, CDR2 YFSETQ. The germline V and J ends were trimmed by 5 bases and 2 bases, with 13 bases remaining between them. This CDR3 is CASRTSPIQETQYF. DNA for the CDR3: TGCGCCAGCAGGACTTCCCCAATTCAAGAGACCCAGTACTTC.

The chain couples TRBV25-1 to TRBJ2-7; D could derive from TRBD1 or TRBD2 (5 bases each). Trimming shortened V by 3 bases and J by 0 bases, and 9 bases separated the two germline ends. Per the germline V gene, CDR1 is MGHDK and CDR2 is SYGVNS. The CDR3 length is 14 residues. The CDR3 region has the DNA TGTGCCAGCAGTGATGGGGGATACTCCTACGAGCAGTACTTC. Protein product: CASSDGGYSYEQYF.

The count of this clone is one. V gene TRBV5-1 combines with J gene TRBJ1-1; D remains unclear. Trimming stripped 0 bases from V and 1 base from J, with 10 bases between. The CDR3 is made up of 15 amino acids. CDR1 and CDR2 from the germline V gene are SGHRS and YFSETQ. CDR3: CASSLEGPANTEAFF. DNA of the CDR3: TGCGCCAGCAGCTTGGAAGGGCCAGCGAACACTGAAGCTTTCTTT.

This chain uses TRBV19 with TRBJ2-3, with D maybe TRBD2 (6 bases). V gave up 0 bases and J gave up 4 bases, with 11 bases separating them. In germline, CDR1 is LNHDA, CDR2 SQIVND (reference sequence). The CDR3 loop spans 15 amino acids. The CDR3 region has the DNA TGTGCCAGTAGTATAGATCTTAGCGGTGCAGATACGCAGTATTTT. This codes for CASSIDLSGADTQYF.

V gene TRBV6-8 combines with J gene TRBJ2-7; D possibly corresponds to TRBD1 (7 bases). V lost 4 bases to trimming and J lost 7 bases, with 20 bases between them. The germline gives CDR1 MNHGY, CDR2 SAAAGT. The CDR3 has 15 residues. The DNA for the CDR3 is TGTGCCAGCAGTTCACTTTCCGCAGGGGGGACGGAGCAGTACTTC. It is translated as CASSSLSAGGTEQYF.

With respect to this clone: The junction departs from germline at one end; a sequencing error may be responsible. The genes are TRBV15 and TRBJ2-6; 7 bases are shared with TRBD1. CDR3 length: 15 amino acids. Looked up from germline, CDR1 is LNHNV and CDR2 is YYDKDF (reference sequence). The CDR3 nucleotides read TGTGCCAGCAGCGAGACAGGGACTGGGGCCAACGTCCTGACTTTC. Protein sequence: CASSETGTGANVLTF.

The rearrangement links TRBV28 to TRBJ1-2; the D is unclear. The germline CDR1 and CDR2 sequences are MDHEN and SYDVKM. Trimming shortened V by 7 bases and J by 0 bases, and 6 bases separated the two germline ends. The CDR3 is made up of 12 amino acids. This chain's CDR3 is CASTRANYGYTF. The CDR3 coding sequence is TGTGCCAGCACCCGGGCTAACTATGGCTACACCTTC.

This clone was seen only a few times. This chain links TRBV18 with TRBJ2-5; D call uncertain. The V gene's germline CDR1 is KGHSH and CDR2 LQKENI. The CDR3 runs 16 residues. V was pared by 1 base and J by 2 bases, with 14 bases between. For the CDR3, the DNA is TGTGCCAGCTCACCACAGGCAAACAGTCTTCAAGAGACCCAGTACTTC. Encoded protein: CASSPQANSLQETQYF.

The CDR3 region is CASSLEGLARAGKLFF. CDR3 nucleotides: TGTGCCAGCAGCTTAGAGGGACTAGCCCGAGCGGGGAAACTGTTTTTT. The V and J genes are TRBV7-6 and TRBJ1-4; perhaps TRBD1 as D (5 bases). Germline CDR1 is SGHVS and CDR2 is FNYEAQ. CDR3 length: 16 amino acids. V lost 1 base and J 11 bases, leaving 20 bases between the germline ends.

The CDR3 sequence is CASSYFGPTRTGELFF. CDR3 DNA: TGTGCCAGCAGTTATTTTGGTCCGACCCGCACCGGGGAGCTGTTTTTT. This chain links TRBV6-8 with TRBJ2-2; D not certain. The CDR3 has 16 amino acids. V was shortened by 3 bases and J by 4 bases, with 15 bases between the two germline ends. CDR1 MNHGY and CDR2 SAAAGT come from the germline V gene.

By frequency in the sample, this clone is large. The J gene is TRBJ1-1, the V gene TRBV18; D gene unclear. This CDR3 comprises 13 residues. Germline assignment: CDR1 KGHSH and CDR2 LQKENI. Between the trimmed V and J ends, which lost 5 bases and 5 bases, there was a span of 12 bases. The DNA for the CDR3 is TGTGCCAGCTCAGCTAACGGAAGGACTGAAGCTTTCTTT. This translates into CASSANGRTEAFF.

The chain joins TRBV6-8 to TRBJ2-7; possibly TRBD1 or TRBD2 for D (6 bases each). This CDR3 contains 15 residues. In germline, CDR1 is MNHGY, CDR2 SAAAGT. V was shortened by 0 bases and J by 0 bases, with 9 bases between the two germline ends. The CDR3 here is CASSYSRGDSYEQYF. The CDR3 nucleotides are TGTGCCAGCAGTTACTCGAGGGGGGACTCCTACGAGCAGTACTTC.

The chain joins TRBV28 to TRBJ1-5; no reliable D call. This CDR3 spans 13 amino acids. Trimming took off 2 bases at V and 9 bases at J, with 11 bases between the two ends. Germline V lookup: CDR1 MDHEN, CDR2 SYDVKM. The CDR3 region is CASSLTLVRPQHF. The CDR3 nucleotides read TGTGCCAGCAGTTTAACCCTGGTCCGGCCCCAGCATTTT. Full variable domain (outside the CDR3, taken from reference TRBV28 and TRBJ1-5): DVKVTQSSRYLVKRTGEKVFLECVQDMDHENMFWYRQDPGLGLRLIYFSYDVKMKEKGDIPEGYSVSREKKERFSLILESASTNQTSMYLCASSLTLVRPQHFGDGTRLSIL.

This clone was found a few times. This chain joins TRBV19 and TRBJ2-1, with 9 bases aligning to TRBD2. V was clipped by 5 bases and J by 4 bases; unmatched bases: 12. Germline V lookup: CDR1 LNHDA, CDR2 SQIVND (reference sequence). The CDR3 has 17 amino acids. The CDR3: CASSSPLAAGGYNEQFF. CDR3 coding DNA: TGTGCCAGTAGTTCTCCCCTTGCAGCGGGAGGATACAATGAGCAGTTCTTC.